Below are 6 T cell receptor beta chains sequenced from a single sample in a study of T-cell reconstitution after alpha-beta-depleted transplantation in children. Preparation of the TCRbeta library used unique molecular identifiers. A single record per CDR3 protein comes from TCRdb applying MiXCR to the PCR reads. Counted here are about 260,000 distinct CDR3 sequences, 7.5% to 9.5% occurring once; the ten biggest clones make up 6.3%. The input for sequencing was PBMCs, mostly from graft donor cells, taken 180 days after TCRalphabeta/CD19-depleted stem cell transplant. Every receptor here comes from a male patient younger than 18 who had a stem cell transplant for acute lymphoblastic leukemia, so the T cells may come from the graft donor.

This clonotype occurred many times. CDR3 sequence reads: CASSQEPLPLNTGELFF. The CDR3 region has the DNA TGCGCCAGCAGCCAAGAACCCCTTCCTCTTAACACCGGGGAGCTGTTTTTT. The genes are TRBV4-1 and TRBJ2-2; D gene uncertain. Trimming took 0 bases from V and 2 from J, leaving 13 bases between them. CDR1 MGHRA and CDR2 YSYEKL come from the germline V gene. CDR3 length: 17 amino acids.

This clonotype was observed many times. The rearrangement uses TRBV29-1 and TRBJ2-1, with D unclear. The V end was cut by 4 bases, the J end by 7 bases, with 14 bases between. This CDR3 spans 13 amino acids. In germline, CDR1 is SQVTM, CDR2 ANQGSEA. CDR3 DNA: TGCAGCGTTGCGACGAGAAGTGGGAATGAGCAGTTCTTC. Amino acids: CSVATRSGNEQFF.

The table lists this clonotype with many counts. This chain joins TRBV11-2 and TRBJ2-5; tentative D call: TRBD2 (5 bases). Trimming pared 5 bases from V and 7 bases from J, leaving 17 bases between. Germline CDR1 reads SGHAT; CDR2 reads FQNNGV. The CDR3 extends over 14 amino acids. The CDR3 DNA reads as TGTGCCAGCAGCCCAGAATCGCCTGAGGGGACCCAGTACTTC. Its protein is CASSPESPEGTQYF. The entire variable domain, with the rest obtained from reference TRBV11-2 and TRBJ2-5, is as follows: EAGVAQSPRYKIIEKRQSVAFWCNPISGHATLYWYQQILGQGPKLLIQFQNNGVVDDSQLPKDRFSAERLKGVDSTLKIQPAKLEDSAVYLCASSPESPEGTQYFGPGTRLLVL.

In this sample, this clonotype turned up many times. The CDR3, as DNA: TGTGCCAGCAGTTATGGAGGCATCCTCTCTGGAAACACCATATATTTT. Amino acids: CASSYGGILSGNTIYF. The chain joins TRBV6-2 or TRBV6-3 to TRBJ1-3; D gene unclear. This CDR3 spans 16 amino acids. The ends were cut back, 3 bases at V and 0 bases at J, with 12 bases in the middle. Per the germline V gene, CDR1 is MNHEY and CDR2 is SVGEGT.

There are many counts of this clonotype. This chain joins TRBV29-1 and TRBJ2-7, with D unclear. CDR1 is SQVTM and CDR2 is ANQGSEA in the germline V gene. V was shortened by 5 bases and J by 1 base, with 6 bases between the two germline ends. This CDR3 is built from 11 residues. CDR3 DNA: TGCAGCGTTCAATCTTCCTACGAGCAGTACTTC. Encoded protein: CSVQSSYEQYF.

This clonotype was picked up many times. The V call is TRBV7-2, the J call TRBJ2-1; 7 bases match TRBD1. Germline CDR1 and CDR2: SGHTA and FQGNSA. This CDR3 spans 15 amino acids. The trim removed 2 bases at V and 4 bases at J, leaving 5 bases unmatched. CDR3 in DNA: TGTGCCAGCAGCTTACAAAGGGGGCCTTACAATGAGCAGTTCTTC. As protein: CASSLQRGPYNEQFF.